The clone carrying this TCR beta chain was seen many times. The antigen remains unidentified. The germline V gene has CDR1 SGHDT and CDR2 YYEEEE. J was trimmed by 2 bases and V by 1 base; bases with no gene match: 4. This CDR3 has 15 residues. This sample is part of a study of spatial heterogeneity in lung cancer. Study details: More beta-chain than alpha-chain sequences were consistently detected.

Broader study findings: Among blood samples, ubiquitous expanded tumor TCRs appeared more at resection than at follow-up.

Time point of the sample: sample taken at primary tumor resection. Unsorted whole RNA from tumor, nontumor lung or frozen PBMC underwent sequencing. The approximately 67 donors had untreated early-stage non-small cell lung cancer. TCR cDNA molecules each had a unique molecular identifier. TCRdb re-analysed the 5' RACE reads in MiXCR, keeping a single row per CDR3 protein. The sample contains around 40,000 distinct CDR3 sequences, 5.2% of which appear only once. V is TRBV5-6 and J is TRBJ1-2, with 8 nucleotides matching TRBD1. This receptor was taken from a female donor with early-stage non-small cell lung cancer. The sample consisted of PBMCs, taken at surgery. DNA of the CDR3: TGTGCCAGCAGCTTGTGGGACAGGCCGAACTATGGCTACACCTTC. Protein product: CASSLWDRPNYGYTF.